The rows below give T cell receptor beta chains drawn from one sample of a study of T cell repertoires in cytomegalovirus infection. MiXCR, run by TCRdb on the reads, gives a single entry per CDR3 protein. The sample has hundreds of thousands of distinct CDR3 sequences, around 30% seen once. Their specific antigens are unknown. Sample: cultured PBMCs, taken from culture after CMV antigen stimulation. All receptors come from a human donor in good health (CMV status not recorded). Some clones in this sample may be carry-over from other donors' samples. CDR3s include the opening cysteine and the closing phenylalanine or tryptophan. D genes are given only for firm matches. Clone size, where shown, is once, few, many, or a class for clones that have expanded.

v_call	d_call	j_call	cdr3_length	clone_size	cdr3_nt	cdr3_aa
TRBV4-3	TRBD2	TRBJ2-1	15	few	TGCGCCAGCAGCCAAGTCCTAGCGGGAGACAATGAGCAGTTCTTC	CASSQVLAGDNEQFF
TRBV28	.	TRBJ1-2	15	few	TGTGCCAGCGGCACGTCAGCGGAGTTAAACTATGGCTACACCTTC	CASGTSAELNYGYTF
TRBV20-1	.	TRBJ1-5	13	few	TGCAGTGCTCCGGCTGATAGCAATCAGCCCCAGCATTTT	CSAPADSNQPQHF
TRBV7-3	.	TRBJ1-5	16	few	TGTGCCAGCAGCTCCAGAGGGGTGGGGAGCAATCAGCCCCAGCATTTT	CASSSRGVGSNQPQHF
TRBV10-3	.	TRBJ2-7	14	.	TGTGCCATCGCCCAGGGAGGACAGCTCTACGAGCAGTACTTC	CAIAQGGQLYEQYF
TRBV12-3/TRBV12-4	.	TRBJ2-7	13	.	TGTGCCAGCATGAGGACCTCTTTGGGCGAGCAGTACTTC	CASMRTSLGEQYF
TRBV19	.	TRBJ1-2	16	.	TGTGCCAGTAGTTCCCGGGAGGCTCCCATTGACTATGGCTACACCTTC	CASSSREAPIDYGYTF
TRBV12-3/TRBV12-4	.	TRBJ2-1	14	.	TGTGCCAGCAGCCCCTTTTCTAGGGTCAATGAGCAGTTCTTC	CASSPFSRVNEQFF
TRBV7-2	.	TRBJ2-5	14	many	TGTGCCAGCAGCTTGACGGGAGTGGGAGAGACCCAGTACTTC	CASSLTGVGETQYF
TRBV6-6	TRBD2	TRBJ2-1	16	.	TGTGCCAGCAGAAGTTTTGGGACTAGTCGCGTCGATGAGCAGTTCTTC	CASRSFGTSRVDEQFF
TRBV7-9	.	TRBJ2-5	12	.	TGTGCCAGCACCTCCTCCCAAGAGACCCAGTACTTC	CASTSSQETQYF
TRBV6-6	TRBD1	TRBJ2-7	19	.	TGTGCCAGCACCTTAGCTGCTCCCCCCAGCGGGACAGGGCGAGACGAGCAGTACTTC	CASTLAAPPSGTGRDEQYF
TRBV5-5	.	TRBJ2-7	15	.	TGTGCCAGCAGCTTTGAAGTTTGGGCAACCTACGAGCAGTACTTC	CASSFEVWATYEQYF
TRBV29-1	.	TRBJ2-5	13	few	TGCAGCGTTGAGCCCGGGACACTAGAGACCCAGTACTTC	CSVEPGTLETQYF